These 13 T cell receptor beta chains were sequenced from one sample in a study of T cell repertoires in cytomegalovirus infection. TCRdb reprocessed the reads via MiXCR and lists one record per CDR3 protein. The top ten clones hold roughly two fifths of a sample with some 100,000 distinct CDR3 sequences, roughly a quarter of them seen once. The sample consisted of CD8+ T cells from PBMCs. The receptor set was obtained from a human donor in good health (CMV status not recorded). Some clones in this sample may be carry-over from other donors' samples.

This clonotype was detected once. This chain joins TRBV9 and TRBJ2-1; TRBD1 might be the D (6 bases). V lost 4 bases and J 4 bases, leaving 12 bases between the germline ends. CDR3 length equals 14 residues. CDR1 and CDR2 from the germline V gene are SGDLS and YYNGEE. As DNA, the CDR3 is TGTGCCAGCAGCCCAGCGGACAGATACAATGAGCAGTTCTTC. Translated: CASSPADRYNEQFF.

The chain has TRBV6-5 and TRBJ2-2, with 10 bases matching TRBD2. This CDR3 contains 16 residues. J gave up 6 bases and V 0 bases, and 4 bases lay outside the gene matches. CDR1 and CDR2 (germline): MNHEY, SVGAGI. CDR3 protein: CASSYSPSGSSGELFF. DNA for the CDR3: TGTGCCAGCAGTTACTCGCCTAGCGGGAGTTCCGGGGAGCTGTTTTTT.

This clonotype was found many times. This chain joins TRBV11-2 and TRBJ2-5; 14 bases match TRBD2. The CDR3 totals 16 residues. CDR1 SGHAT and CDR2 FQNNGV come from the germline V gene. After removal of 5 bases from V and 2 bases from J, the junction contained 4 bases not matched to a gene. The CDR3 DNA is TGTGCCAGCAGCCCATGGACTAGCGGGGGGCAAGAGACCCAGTACTTC. Its protein is CASSPWTSGGQETQYF.

This clonotype was observed at least ten times. The CDR3, as DNA: TGTGCCAGCAGCCGTGCTGGAGGGGGAAGGACTGGAAACACCATATATTTT. It is translated as CASSRAGGGRTGNTIYF. The chain joins TRBV11-2 to TRBJ1-3; perhaps TRBD1 as D (6 bases). V was trimmed by 5 bases and J by 2 bases, leaving 19 bases between them. CDR3 length: 17 amino acids. CDR1 is SGHAT, CDR2 FQNNGV, per germline.

The rearrangement links TRBV10-3 to TRBJ2-5, with D perhaps matching TRBD2 (6 bases). The CDR3 loop spans 16 amino acids. Trimming removed 5 bases at V and 5 bases at J, with 21 bases between. Germline values: CDR1 ENHRY, CDR2 SYGVKD. CDR3 nucleotide sequence: TGTGCCATCAGTTCGACTAGAGGTGCCGATTCGGAGACCCAGTACTTC. Amino acids: CAISSTRGADSETQYF.

The V gene is TRBV2, the J gene TRBJ2-1; 10 nucleotides align to TRBD2. Germline values: CDR1 SNHLY, CDR2 FYNNEI. The V segment lost 5 bases and the J segment 6 bases; nucleotides outside the gene matches: 13. The CDR3 has 17 amino acids. The CDR3 protein is CASSPQSPGLAPNEQFF. CDR3 in DNA: TGTGCCAGCAGTCCTCAAAGCCCGGGACTAGCGCCCAATGAGCAGTTCTTC.

In this sample, this clonotype turned up a few times. The rearrangement uses TRBV29-1 and TRBJ2-3; 15 bases fit TRBD2. Germline trimming cut 5 bases from V and 2 bases from J; bases unmatched to any gene: 14. The CDR3 is 19 amino acids. The germline V gene has CDR1 SQVTM and CDR2 ANQGSEA. DNA for the CDR3: TGCAGCGTTCCCTCTTCCGGGACTAGCGGGGGGCAGCTCACAGATACGCAGTATTTT. Its translation is CSVPSSGTSGGQLTDTQYF.

The gene calls are TRBV2 and TRBJ2-1, with 8 bases lining up with TRBD1. The CDR3 covers 14 residues. The trim removed 8 bases at V and 3 bases at J, leaving 6 bases unmatched. Germline V CDR1 and CDR2: SNHLY, FYNNEI. The CDR3 reads CASETGANYNEQFF. The CDR3 DNA is TGTGCCAGCGAGACAGGGGCTAACTACAATGAGCAGTTCTTC.

This clonotype was observed at least ten times. V is TRBV7-6 and J is TRBJ2-1, with a tentative D call TRBD1 (6 bases). Per germline, CDR1 SGHVS and CDR2 FNYEAQ. V shed 6 bases and J shed 0 bases, with 12 bases lying between them. CDR3 length: 15 amino acids. The CDR3 here is CASSKTGSSYNEQFF. The CDR3 nucleotides read TGTGCCAGCAGTAAAACAGGGAGCTCCTACAATGAGCAGTTCTTC.

This clonotype occurred many times. The junction shows a germline mismatch at one end, possibly a read error. The V and J genes are TRBV27 and TRBJ2-1; TRBD2 aligns across 11 bases. This CDR3 has 15 residues. Germline V gives CDR1 MNHEY, CDR2 SMNVEV (reference sequence). As DNA, the CDR3 is TGTGCTAGCAGCCCCGGGACTAGCGGCTACAATGAGCAGTTCTTC. Its translation is CASSPGTSGYNEQFF.

About this clonotype itself: It may be a read error: a sequence one base away is much more abundant. The conserved phenylalanine or tryptophan normally closing the CDR3 is absent here, so this likely arose from a read error. The rearrangement uses TRBV11-2 and TRBJ2-1; maybe TRBD2 (6 bases). Trimming removed 3 bases from V and 5 bases from J, with 11 bases in between. This CDR3 region has 14 residues. Germline V lookup: CDR1 SGHAT, CDR2 FQNNGV. CDR3 residues: CASSFRDWNNEQFC. In DNA, the CDR3 is TGTGCCAGCAGCTTCCGGGACTGGAACAATGAGCAGTTCTGC.

The V gene is TRBV27, the J gene TRBJ2-7; a possible D gene is TRBD1 (6 bases). V was clipped by 6 bases and J by 3 bases, with 15 bases between them. In germline, CDR1 is MNHEY, CDR2 SMNVEV (reference sequence). CDR3 length: 14 amino acids. Here the CDR3 reads CASSPDRKLYEQYF. The CDR3 nucleotides are TGTGCCAGCAGCCCCGACAGGAAACTCTACGAGCAGTACTTC.

A few counts support this clonotype. The gene calls are TRBV25-1 and TRBJ1-1; D is unclear. Between the trimmed V and J ends, which lost 3 bases and 0 bases, there was a span of 5 bases. This CDR3 spans 13 amino acids. Germline V gene data show CDR1 as MGHDK and CDR2 as SYGVNS. CDR3 loop: CASSEGMNTEAFF. The CDR3, as DNA: TGTGCCAGCAGTGAGGGGATGAACACTGAAGCTTTCTTT.